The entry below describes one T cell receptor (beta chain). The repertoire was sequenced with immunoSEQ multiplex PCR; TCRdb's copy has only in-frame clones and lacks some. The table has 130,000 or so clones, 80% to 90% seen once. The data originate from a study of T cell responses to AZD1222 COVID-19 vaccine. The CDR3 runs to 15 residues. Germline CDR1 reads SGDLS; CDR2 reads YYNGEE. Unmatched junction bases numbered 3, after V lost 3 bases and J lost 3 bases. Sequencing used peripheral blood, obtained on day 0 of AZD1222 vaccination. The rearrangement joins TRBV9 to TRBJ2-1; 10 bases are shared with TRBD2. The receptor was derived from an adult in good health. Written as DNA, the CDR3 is TGTGCCAGCAGCGGACTAGCGGGCGGCTACAATGAGCAGTTCTTC. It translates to CASSGLAGGYNEQFF.